This is a list of T cell receptor beta chains from one sample in a study of T-cell reconstitution after alpha-beta-depleted transplantation in children. TCRdb redid the calling of the PCR reads with MiXCR, one entry per CDR3 protein. The table lists 450,000 to 600,000 distinct CDR3 sequences, approximately 16% of them singletons. Specimen: PBMCs from the stem cell graft donor, collected from the stem cell graft. These receptors all stem from a human donor who donated a stem cell graft to a child with acute lymphoblastic leukemia. The CDR3 runs from the conserved cysteine through the conserved F or W. The order of the fields is V gene, J gene, D gene, clone size, CDR3 protein, CDR3 DNA. A D gene is named only where the DNA matches it firmly. Size values are once, few and many counts, or a class for expanded clones, and some rows have none.

V gene: TRBV6-2/TRBV6-3
J gene: TRBJ2-1
D gene: -
clone size: -
CDR3 protein: CASSYPERGRSYNEQFF
CDR3 DNA: TGTGCCAGCAGTTACCCTGAGAGGGGACGCTCCTACAATGAGCAGTTCTTC

V gene: TRBV6-1
J gene: TRBJ2-6
D gene: -
clone size: -
CDR3 protein: CASSGRGATGANVLTF
CDR3 DNA: TGTGCCAGCAGTGGAAGGGGGGCTACTGGGGCCAACGTCCTGACTTTC

V gene: TRBV6-1
J gene: TRBJ2-2
D gene: TRBD2
clone size: -
CDR3 protein: CASSALTSGRANTGELFF
CDR3 DNA: TGTGCCAGCAGCGCTCTAACTAGCGGGAGGGCCAACACCGGGGAGCTGTTTTTT

V gene: TRBV4-1
J gene: TRBJ1-1
D gene: -
clone size: few
CDR3 protein: CASSRPQGQNTEAFF
CDR3 DNA: TGCGCCAGCAGCCGGCCTCAGGGACAGAACACTGAAGCTTTCTTT

V gene: TRBV20-1
J gene: TRBJ2-7
D gene: -
clone size: few
CDR3 protein: CSARGYRDTSYEQYF
CDR3 DNA: TGCAGTGCTAGAGGATACCGGGACACTTCCTACGAGCAGTACTTC

V gene: TRBV6-6
J gene: TRBJ1-5
D gene: TRBD1
clone size: -
CDR3 protein: CASSRDSYQPQHF
CDR3 DNA: TGTGCCAGCAGCCGGGACAGTTATCAGCCCCAGCATTTT

V gene: TRBV3-1
J gene: TRBJ2-2
D gene: -
clone size: -
CDR3 protein: CASSPEGYPLANTGELFF
CDR3 DNA: TGTGCCAGCAGCCCGGAAGGCTATCCCCTAGCGAACACCGGGGAGCTGTTTTTT

V gene: TRBV5-1
J gene: TRBJ1-4
D gene: -
clone size: few
CDR3 protein: CASSFRTTPTTTNEKLFF
CDR3 DNA: TGCGCCAGCAGCTTCCGGACAACACCAACAACAACTAATGAAAAACTGTTTTTT

V gene: TRBV6-1
J gene: TRBJ1-2
D gene: -
clone size: -
CDR3 protein: CASSPETSYGYTF
CDR3 DNA: TGTGCCAGCAGTCCTGAGACATCCTATGGCTACACCTTC

V gene: TRBV7-2
J gene: TRBJ2-5
D gene: -
clone size: many
CDR3 protein: CASSLDYQKTQYF
CDR3 DNA: TGTGCCAGCAGCTTAGACTACCAGAAGACCCAGTACTTC

V gene: TRBV5-1
J gene: TRBJ1-2
D gene: -
clone size: few
CDR3 protein: CASSLAGRYYGYTF
CDR3 DNA: TGCGCCAGCAGCTTGGCGGGCCGATACTATGGCTACACCTTC

V gene: TRBV20-1
J gene: TRBJ1-5
D gene: TRBD1
clone size: once
CDR3 protein: CSARYEGAGNQPQHF
CDR3 DNA: TGCAGTGCTAGGTACGAGGGGGCGGGCAATCAGCCCCAGCATTTT

V gene: TRBV6-5
J gene: TRBJ1-1
D gene: -
clone size: -
CDR3 protein: CASSYRQYTEAFF
CDR3 DNA: TGTGCCAGCAGCTACCGACAGTACACTGAAGCTTTCTTT

V gene: TRBV29-1
J gene: TRBJ2-7
D gene: TRBD2
clone size: -
CDR3 protein: CSVAGVASEQYF
CDR3 DNA: TGCAGCGTGGCGGGGGTGGCATCCGAGCAGTACTTC

V gene: TRBV5-1
J gene: TRBJ2-2
D gene: TRBD1
clone size: -
CDR3 protein: CASSLNRGDTGELFF
CDR3 DNA: TGCGCCAGCAGCTTGAACAGGGGCGACACCGGGGAGCTGTTTTTT

V gene: TRBV20-1
J gene: TRBJ2-1
D gene: TRBD1
clone size: -
CDR3 protein: CSARGSWDRGRDEQFF
CDR3 DNA: TGCAGTGCTAGAGGTTCGTGGGACAGGGGACGGGATGAGCAGTTCTTC

V gene: TRBV5-1
J gene: TRBJ2-5
D gene: -
clone size: many
CDR3 protein: CASRQDQETQYF
CDR3 DNA: TGCGCCAGCAGACAGGACCAAGAGACCCAGTACTTC

V gene: TRBV5-5
J gene: TRBJ2-2
D gene: -
clone size: -
CDR3 protein: CASSRKRMTANTGELFF
CDR3 DNA: TGTGCCAGCAGCCGCAAAAGGATGACGGCGAACACCGGGGAGCTGTTTTTT

V gene: TRBV15
J gene: TRBJ2-3
D gene: TRBD2
clone size: -
CDR3 protein: CATSPRTSGFTDTQYF
CDR3 DNA: TGTGCCACCAGCCCTAGGACTAGCGGATTCACAGATACGCAGTATTTT

V gene: TRBV7-9
J gene: TRBJ1-1
D gene: -
clone size: -
CDR3 protein: CASSSSGDKNTEAFF
CDR3 DNA: TGTGCCAGCAGCTCGTCCGGCGACAAGAACACTGAAGCTTTCTTT